These T cell receptor beta chains were read from a single sample in a study of blood T cells in healthy people across ages. MiXCR, run by TCRdb on the 5' RACE reads, gives a single entry per CDR3 protein. The table records 700,000 to 900,000 distinct CDR3 sequences, 53% of them present only once. The material sequenced was blood. The origin of the receptors is a man older than 75 in good health. Both conserved end residues are part of each CDR3. Fields, in order: J gene, clone size, V gene, D gene, CDR3 protein, CDR3 DNA. D genes are given only for firm matches. Size tells how often a clone was seen (once, few, many) or the class of an expanded clone, and some rows leave it out.

J gene: TRBJ2-1; clone size: NA; V gene: TRBV20-1; D gene: TRBD2; CDR3 protein: CSARTYGTSGSGEQFF; CDR3 DNA: TGCAGTGCACGGACCTACGGGACTAGCGGGAGCGGTGAGCAGTTCTTC
J gene: TRBJ1-6; clone size: NA; V gene: TRBV27; D gene: NA; CDR3 protein: CASSTGQISYNSPLHF; CDR3 DNA: TGTGCCAGCAGTACCGGACAGATCTCCTATAATTCACCCCTCCACTTT
J gene: TRBJ2-1; clone size: few; V gene: TRBV6-1; D gene: NA; CDR3 protein: CASSEYSGWGSNEQFF; CDR3 DNA: TGTGCCAGCAGTGAATACTCAGGGTGGGGGAGTAATGAGCAGTTCTTC
J gene: TRBJ2-3; clone size: many; V gene: TRBV7-2; D gene: NA; CDR3 protein: CASSLGDRYAYF; CDR3 DNA: TGTGCCAGCAGCTTAGGGGATAGATACGCGTATTTT
J gene: TRBJ1-2; clone size: few; V gene: TRBV28; D gene: NA; CDR3 protein: CASSLDAIARLYGYTF; CDR3 DNA: TGTGCCAGCAGTTTAGACGCTATCGCTCGCCTTTATGGCTACACCTTC
J gene: TRBJ2-1; clone size: NA; V gene: TRBV5-8; D gene: TRBD2; CDR3 protein: CASTRGDHNEQFF; CDR3 DNA: TGTGCCAGCACCCGGGGGGACCACAATGAGCAGTTCTTC
J gene: TRBJ2-7; clone size: NA; V gene: TRBV28; D gene: NA; CDR3 protein: CASSLPGAQQYF; CDR3 DNA: TGTGCCAGCAGTTTACCGGGGGCCCAGCAGTACTTC
J gene: TRBJ2-1; clone size: NA; V gene: TRBV24-1; D gene: TRBD2; CDR3 protein: CATGGLAGGEQFF; CDR3 DNA: TGTGCCACCGGGGGACTAGCGGGCGGTGAGCAGTTCTTC
J gene: TRBJ1-2; clone size: few; V gene: TRBV12-3/TRBV12-4; D gene: NA; CDR3 protein: CASSFTVPYGYTF; CDR3 DNA: TGTGCCAGCAGTTTCACGGTCCCGTATGGCTACACCTTC
J gene: TRBJ2-4; clone size: NA; V gene: TRBV6-6; D gene: NA; CDR3 protein: CASSYARGVDIQYF; CDR3 DNA: TGTGCCAGCAGTTACGCCAGGGGGGTGGACATTCAGTACTTC
J gene: TRBJ2-1; clone size: few; V gene: TRBV7-9; D gene: TRBD2; CDR3 protein: CASNGAGGPNEQFF; CDR3 DNA: TGTGCCAGCAACGGAGCGGGAGGGCCGAATGAGCAGTTCTTC
J gene: TRBJ2-1; clone size: NA; V gene: TRBV25-1; D gene: TRBD2; CDR3 protein: CASSDGGLAEYNEQFF; CDR3 DNA: TGTGCCAGCAGTGATGGGGGACTAGCGGAGTACAATGAGCAGTTCTTC
J gene: TRBJ2-1; clone size: NA; V gene: TRBV20-1; D gene: NA; CDR3 protein: CSARAPAALVSFF; CDR3 DNA: TGCAGTGCTAGAGCCCCGGCAGCACTCGTCTCGTTCTTC
J gene: TRBJ2-5; clone size: NA; V gene: TRBV7-2; D gene: TRBD2; CDR3 protein: CASSLGLAAQYF; CDR3 DNA: TGTGCCAGCAGCTTGGGACTAGCGGCTCAGTACTTC
J gene: TRBJ2-3; clone size: NA; V gene: TRBV20-1; D gene: TRBD2; CDR3 protein: CSARGSGSTDTQYF; CDR3 DNA: TGCAGTGCTAGAGGTAGCGGGAGTACAGATACGCAGTATTTT
J gene: TRBJ2-4; clone size: once; V gene: TRBV7-2; D gene: TRBD2; CDR3 protein: CASNSWGLAWDALAKNIQYF; CDR3 DNA: TGTGCCAGCAACTCTTGGGGACTAGCGTGGGACGCTTTAGCCAAAAACATTCAGTACTTC
J gene: TRBJ2-3; clone size: NA; V gene: TRBV27; D gene: NA; CDR3 protein: CASSLFPPDTQYF; CDR3 DNA: TGTGCCAGCAGTTTATTCCCGCCCGATACGCAGTATTTT
J gene: TRBJ2-7; clone size: few; V gene: TRBV5-1; D gene: TRBD1; CDR3 protein: CASSFGQGIYEQYF; CDR3 DNA: TGCGCCAGCAGCTTCGGACAGGGTATCTACGAGCAGTACTTC
J gene: TRBJ2-5; clone size: few; V gene: TRBV4-1; D gene: TRBD2; CDR3 protein: CASSPRSTSGNPEQYF; CDR3 DNA: TGCGCCAGCAGCCCGCGGTCGACTAGCGGGAATCCGGAGCAGTACTTC
J gene: TRBJ2-7; clone size: many; V gene: TRBV27; D gene: NA; CDR3 protein: CASSDRSSYEQYF; CDR3 DNA: TGTGCCTCCTCTGACCGGAGCTCCTACGAGCAGTACTTC
J gene: TRBJ2-1; clone size: NA; V gene: TRBV7-5; D gene: NA; CDR3 protein: CISVSEAPGTSGTSEQFF; CDR3 DNA: NA
J gene: TRBJ2-1; clone size: NA; V gene: TRBV7-9; D gene: NA; CDR3 protein: CASIITQGNHEQFF; CDR3 DNA: TGTGCCAGCATTATTACACAGGGTAATCATGAGCAGTTCTTC
J gene: TRBJ2-1; clone size: NA; V gene: TRBV14; D gene: NA; CDR3 protein: CASSQDRVINNEQFF; CDR3 DNA: TGTGCCAGCAGCCAAGACAGGGTCATTAACAATGAGCAGTTCTTC
J gene: TRBJ2-5; clone size: NA; V gene: TRBV7-6; D gene: TRBD2; CDR3 protein: CASTKGGGSGGYNEQYF; CDR3 DNA: TGTGCCAGCACCAAGGGGGGAGGTAGCGGGGGTTACAATGAGCAGTACTTC
J gene: TRBJ2-4; clone size: NA; V gene: TRBV27; D gene: TRBD2; CDR3 protein: CASRRRLAGEQYF; CDR3 DNA: TGTGCCAGCAGGCGCCGACTAGCGGGGGAGCAGTACTTC
J gene: TRBJ1-5; clone size: NA; V gene: TRBV6-1; D gene: TRBD1; CDR3 protein: CASRTTGEAQPQHF; CDR3 DNA: TGTGCCAGCAGGACGACAGGGGAGGCTCAGCCCCAGCATTTT
J gene: TRBJ1-2; clone size: few; V gene: TRBV10-3; D gene: NA; CDR3 protein: CAISAGDRLTNYGYTF; CDR3 DNA: TGTGCCATCAGTGCAGGTGACAGGCTAACTAACTATGGCTACACCTTC
J gene: TRBJ1-1; clone size: NA; V gene: TRBV3-1; D gene: TRBD1; CDR3 protein: CASSHGTATEAFF; CDR3 DNA: TGTGCCAGCAGCCACGGGACAGCCACTGAAGCTTTCTTT
J gene: TRBJ2-3; clone size: few; V gene: TRBV6-4; D gene: NA; CDR3 protein: CASSDEGYKGGYRYAYF; CDR3 DNA: TGTGCCAGCAGTGACGAGGGGTACAAAGGAGGGTACAGATACGCGTATTTT
J gene: TRBJ1-2; clone size: NA; V gene: TRBV25-1; D gene: NA; CDR3 protein: CASSVMEGYTF; CDR3 DNA: TGTGCCAGCAGTGTTATGGAGGGCTACACCTTC
J gene: TRBJ2-1; clone size: NA; V gene: TRBV4-1; D gene: TRBD2; CDR3 protein: CASSPGLALYNEQFF; CDR3 DNA: TGCGCCAGCAGCCCTGGACTAGCGCTTTACAATGAGCAGTTCTTC
J gene: TRBJ2-5; clone size: NA; V gene: TRBV15; D gene: TRBD2; CDR3 protein: CATKKAGDAETQYF; CDR3 DNA: TGTGCCACCAAGAAAGCGGGAGACGCGGAGACCCAGTACTTC
J gene: TRBJ2-4; clone size: few; V gene: TRBV7-2; D gene: NA; CDR3 protein: CASSPDMGNIQYF; CDR3 DNA: TGTGCCAGCAGCCCAGACATGGGAAACATTCAGTACTTC
J gene: TRBJ2-1; clone size: NA; V gene: TRBV3-1; D gene: NA; CDR3 protein: CASSQDGSNEQFF; CDR3 DNA: TGTGCCAGCAGCCAAGATGGAAGCAATGAGCAGTTCTTC
J gene: TRBJ2-5; clone size: NA; V gene: TRBV3-1; D gene: TRBD2; CDR3 protein: CASSQVTSGFYNEQYF; CDR3 DNA: TGTGCCAGCAGCCAAGTTACTAGCGGATTCTACAATGAGCAGTACTTC
J gene: TRBJ2-2; clone size: few; V gene: TRBV20-1; D gene: NA; CDR3 protein: CSARAGLAGELFF; CDR3 DNA: TGCAGTGCTAGAGCAGGCTTAGCCGGGGAGCTGTTTTTT
J gene: TRBJ2-7; clone size: NA; V gene: TRBV20-1; D gene: TRBD2; CDR3 protein: CSATGLAGGLEQYF; CDR3 DNA: TGCAGTGCCACTGGACTAGCGGGAGGGCTCGAGCAGTACTTC
J gene: TRBJ2-7; clone size: once; V gene: TRBV20-1; D gene: NA; CDR3 protein: CSAPQVRPSSYEQYF; CDR3 DNA: TGCAGTGCCCCCCAGGTTAGGCCTAGCTCCTACGAGCAGTACTTC
J gene: TRBJ1-2; clone size: few; V gene: TRBV4-2; D gene: NA; CDR3 protein: CASSQSGQDGYTF; CDR3 DNA: TGTGCCAGCAGCCAGTCGGGGCAGGATGGCTACACCTTC
J gene: TRBJ2-6; clone size: NA; V gene: TRBV21-1; D gene: NA; CDR3 protein: CASSRWHRGIDSGANVLTF; CDR3 DNA: TGTGCCAGCAGCCGTTGGCACAGGGGGATTGACTCTGGGGCCAACGTCCTGACTTTC
J gene: TRBJ2-7; clone size: NA; V gene: TRBV5-1; D gene: NA; CDR3 protein: CASSLVSCEQYF; CDR3 DNA: TGCGCCAGCAGCTTGGTCAGCTGCGAGCAGTACTTC
J gene: TRBJ2-7; clone size: NA; V gene: TRBV24-1; D gene: TRBD1; CDR3 protein: CATSDFSPRQGIYEQYF; CDR3 DNA: TGTGCCACCAGTGATTTCAGTCCCCGACAGGGTATCTACGAGCAGTACTTC
J gene: TRBJ2-7; clone size: once; V gene: TRBV27; D gene: NA; CDR3 protein: CASSLMRFTEQYF; CDR3 DNA: TGTGCCAGCAGTTTAATGCGGTTCACCGAGCAGTACTTC
J gene: TRBJ2-5; clone size: once; V gene: TRBV21-1; D gene: NA; CDR3 protein: CASSSDPSVTQETQYF; CDR3 DNA: TGTGCCAGCAGCAGTGACCCTTCGGTAACCCAAGAGACCCAGTACTTC
J gene: TRBJ2-7; clone size: NA; V gene: TRBV20-1; D gene: TRBD1; CDR3 protein: CSARDREVQYF; CDR3 DNA: TGCAGTGCCCGGGACAGGGAGGTGCAGTACTTC
J gene: TRBJ2-7; clone size: NA; V gene: TRBV10-3; D gene: NA; CDR3 protein: CAIRMSGSSYEQYF; CDR3 DNA: TGTGCCATCAGAATGTCGGGGAGCTCCTACGAGCAGTACTTC
J gene: TRBJ2-1; clone size: NA; V gene: TRBV12-3/TRBV12-4; D gene: NA; CDR3 protein: CASGASGGDEQFF; CDR3 DNA: TGTGCCAGCGGGGCCTCCGGAGGGGATGAGCAGTTCTTC
J gene: TRBJ2-7; clone size: once; V gene: TRBV7-3; D gene: TRBD2; CDR3 protein: CASSFTSGAFYEQYF; CDR3 DNA: TGTGCCAGCAGCTTCACTAGCGGAGCTTTCTACGAGCAGTACTTC